One and the same sample provided the 9 T cell receptor beta chains below, sequenced in a study of sequential checkpoint blockade in melanoma. Treatment here: randomized to nivolumab then ipilimumab (arm A) or the reverse (arm B). The assay was immunoSEQ multiplex PCR, and TCRdb's table has in-frame clones only and misses some. The sample lists about 3,500 clones; around 47% were seen once. The sequencing here drew on CD8+ T cells sorted from blood (inferred from file names), taken from a patient given nivolumab and ipilimumab in sequence. The source of these receptors is a human donor with melanoma.

This clone is medium-sized by share. The chain employs TRBV7-9 and TRBJ1-1; TRBD1 aligns across 7 bases. Germline V lookup: CDR1 SEHNR, CDR2 FQNEAQ (reference sequence). Trimming removed 7 bases from V and 3 bases from J; junction bases left unmatched: 5. This CDR3 has 13 amino acids. CDR3 sequence (DNA): TGTGCCAGCACCCGACAGGGCGACACTGAAGCTTTCTTT. As protein: CASTRQGDTEAFF.

The chain uses TRBV6-5 and TRBJ2-1, with a weak D call TRBD2 (5 bases). Germline V CDR1 and CDR2: MNHEY, SVGAGI. Trimming removed 6 bases at V and 0 bases at J, with 12 bases between. The CDR3 has 15 residues. The CDR3 loop reads CASSPTIGSYNEQFF. Written as DNA, the CDR3 is TGTGCCAGCAGCCCGACTATCGGCTCCTACAATGAGCAGTTCTTC.

In its sample, this clone is medium-sized. The chain couples TRBV6-6 to TRBJ2-7; perhaps TRBD2 as D (6 bases). Trimming stripped 7 bases from V and 0 bases from J, with 13 bases between. This CDR3 has 14 amino acids. Germline loops: CDR1 MNHNY, CDR2 SVGAGI (reference sequence). The CDR3 is CASTEGRSSYEQYF. The CDR3, as DNA: TGTGCCAGCACCGAGGGGAGGAGCTCCTACGAGCAGTACTTC.

Only a few counts were recorded for this clone. This sequence joins TRBV27 and TRBJ2-7, with D hard to call. Trimming shortened V by 0 bases and J by 7 bases, and 10 bases separated the two germline ends. The germline V gene encodes CDR1 MNHEY and CDR2 SMNVEV (reference sequence). This CDR3 spans 13 amino acids. The CDR3 region is CASSLSTRSEQYF. The CDR3 DNA follows: TGTGCCAGCAGTTTATCGACAAGGTCTGAGCAGTACTTC.

This clone was detected a few times. The chain joins TRBV14 to TRBJ1-2; tentative D call: TRBD1 (6 bases). The CDR3 has 13 residues. V shed 1 base and J shed 8 bases, with 11 bases lying between them. Per the germline V gene, CDR1 is SGHDN and CDR2 is FVKESK. CDR3 coding DNA: TGTGCCAGCAGCCAAGCTGGCAGGGGCGGCTACACCTTC. Amino acids: CASSQAGRGGYTF.

The chain links TRBV11-2 to TRBJ2-7; D remains unclear. The CDR3 covers 13 residues. Germline lookup yields CDR1 SGHAT and CDR2 FQNNGV. The V end lost 2 bases, the J end lost 0 bases, and 5 bases lay between the germline ends. Here the CDR3 reads CASSLKPSYEQYF. CDR3 DNA sequence: TGTGCCAGCAGCTTAAAGCCCTCCTACGAGCAGTACTTC.

V gene TRBV27 combines with J gene TRBJ1-2; possible D gene TRBD1, 6 bases. The germline V gene encodes CDR1 MNHEY and CDR2 SMNVEV (reference sequence). Trimming removed 4 bases at V and 4 bases at J, with 13 bases between. This CDR3 has 14 residues. As DNA, the CDR3 is TGTGCCAGCAGTTCCGTAACAGGGATCTATGGCTACACCTTC. It encodes CASSSVTGIYGYTF.

This clone was seen only a few times. The rearrangement links TRBV10-3 to TRBJ2-7; 9 positions agree with TRBD1. J gave up 7 bases and V 8 bases, and 9 bases lay outside the gene matches. This CDR3 has 13 residues. CDR1 is ENHRY, CDR2 SYGVKD, per germline. In DNA, the CDR3 is TGTGCCATCTCTTTGACAGGGGGAGAGGAGCAGTACTTC. Protein sequence: CAISLTGGEEQYF.

This clone is deemed large. The chain is built from TRBV4-1 and TRBJ2-7; weak D call: TRBD1 (7 bases). The CDR3 length is 15 residues. V was shortened by 0 bases and J by 2 bases, with 11 bases between the two germline ends. Germline assignment: CDR1 MGHRA and CDR2 YSYEKL. CDR3 sequence: CASSQEPGGTYEQYF. CDR3 DNA: TGCGCCAGCAGCCAAGAGCCAGGGGGGACCTACGAGCAGTACTTC.